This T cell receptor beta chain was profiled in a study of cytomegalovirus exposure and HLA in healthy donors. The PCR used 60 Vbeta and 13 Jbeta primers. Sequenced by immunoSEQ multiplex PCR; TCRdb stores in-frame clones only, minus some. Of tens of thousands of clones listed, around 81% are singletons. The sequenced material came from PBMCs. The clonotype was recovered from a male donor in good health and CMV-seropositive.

CDR3 region: CASSFRGPSSYNEQFF. In DNA, the CDR3 is TGTGCCAGCAGTTTCCGTGGTCCCAGCTCCTACAATGAGCAGTTCTTC. The rearrangement links TRBV27 to TRBJ2-1; D remains ambiguous. The germline V gene encodes CDR1 MNHEY and CDR2 SMNVEV (reference sequence). With 3 bases removed from V and 0 bases from J, the gap between germline ends came to 12 bases. CDR3 size: 16 residues.